This T cell receptor beta chain was recovered during a study of shared clonotypes between healthy human individuals. Study outcomes and limitations: Non-shared clonotypes were found to have lower generation probabilities than the clonotypes that were shared by all four of the sorted-subset donors.

Assay: immunoSEQ multiplex PCR; the TCRdb copy retains only in-frame clones and omits some. The table lists 2 million to 2.5 million clones, more than 80% of them singletons. Comments on this clone: Its specificity is not known.

HIV-negative, healthy adults without recent acute infections or vaccinations were the donors. This CDR3 is 14 amino acids long. CDR1 LNHDA and CDR2 SQIVND come from the germline V gene (reference sequence). Trimming took 5 bases from V and 5 from J, leaving 13 bases between them. The TCR was taken from a man aged 18 to 35 in good health. Some clones in this sample may be carry-over from other donors' samples. This chain joins TRBV19 and TRBJ1-3; D may be TRBD1 (5 bases). The sample taken for sequencing was naive CD4+ T cells from PBMCs. Subset indicated: CD45RA+ positively selected. DNA for the CDR3: TGTGCCAGTAGTCCCCAGGGCCAGCGAAACACCATATATTTT. It is translated as CASSPQGQRNTIYF.